A single sample gave rise to the 20 T cell receptor beta chains below, sequenced in a study of tissue T cells after allogeneic stem cell transplantation. Only in-frame clones appear in the TCRdb table, and some are missing; sequencing was by immunoSEQ multiplex PCR. Among roughly 25,000 clones listed, roughly 70% were seen once. The source was tissue from the ileum, collected at autopsy. The receptor set was obtained from a female donor over 55 with lung cancer.

The chain links TRBV7-2 to TRBJ2-2; D gene uncertain. Germline CDR1 is SGHTA and CDR2 is FQGNSA. The CDR3 is made up of 15 amino acids. The germline V and J ends were trimmed by 5 bases and 6 bases, with 16 bases remaining between them. The CDR3 sequence is CASSPSYGAAGELFF. The CDR3 nucleotides are TGTGCCAGCAGCCCTTCGTACGGAGCAGCCGGGGAGCTGTTTTTT.

The V call is TRBV18, the J call TRBJ1-1, with D uncertain. Germline CDR1 KGHSH, CDR2 LQKENI. Trimming pared 2 bases from V and 0 bases from J, leaving 4 bases between. The CDR3 length is 13 residues. The CDR3 DNA follows: TGTGCCAGCTCACCAGGGTTGAACACTGAAGCTTTCTTT. Its protein product is CASSPGLNTEAFF. The full variable domain, with the rest looked up from reference TRBV18 and TRBJ1-1, is NAGVMQNPRHLVRRRGQEARLRCSPMKGHSHVYWYRQLPEEGLKFMVYLQKENIIDESGMPKERFSAEFPKEGPSILRIQQVVRGDSAAYFCASSPGLNTEAFFGQGTRLTVV.

This chain's CDR3 is CASSVNQGDTQYF. Written as DNA, the CDR3 is TGTGCCAGCTCAGTCAACCAGGGAGATACGCAGTATTTT. V is TRBV18 and J is TRBJ2-3; D is perhaps TRBD1 (5 bases). V gave up 5 bases and J gave up 5 bases, with 11 bases separating them. The CDR3 sequence is 13 residues long. From germline, CDR1 is KGHSH and CDR2 LQKENI.

This clone appeared once. V is TRBV6-2 or TRBV6-3 and J is TRBJ1-1; 8 bases line up with TRBD1. Germline loops: CDR1 MNHEY, CDR2 SVGEGT. This CDR3 has 14 residues. V was pared by 3 bases and J by 5 bases, with 5 bases of the junction left unmatched. CDR3: CASSYSGGRTEAFF. The CDR3 coding sequence is TGTGCCAGCAGTTATTCAGGGGGCCGGACTGAAGCTTTCTTT.

The chain combines TRBV10-2 with TRBJ1-5; D gene unclear. Germline V lookup: CDR1 WSHSY, CDR2 SAAADI. Between the trimmed V and J ends, which lost 5 bases and 7 bases, there was a span of 15 bases. The CDR3 spans 14 residues. CDR3 in amino acids: CASSQVGGGQPQHF. The DNA for the CDR3 is TGCGCCAGCAGTCAAGTAGGAGGCGGGCAGCCCCAGCATTTT.

In this sample, this clone turned up a few times. The chain uses TRBV19 and TRBJ2-7; 8 bases are shared with TRBD1. The CDR3 covers 13 residues. V shed 6 bases, J shed 0 bases, and the junction held 1 base outside the gene matches. Per the germline V gene, CDR1 is LNHDA and CDR2 is SQIVND (reference sequence). The CDR3 loop reads CASRGTGSYEQYF. CDR3 in DNA: TGTGCCAGTAGGGGGACAGGCTCCTACGAGCAGTACTTC.

The genes are TRBV27 and TRBJ1-2; 8 bases agree with TRBD1. CDR3 length: 16 amino acids. The germline V gene encodes CDR1 MNHEY and CDR2 SMNVEV (reference sequence). Trimming removed 3 bases from V and 0 bases from J; junction bases left unmatched: 6. CDR3 loop: CASSLRQGLANYGYTF. In DNA, the CDR3 is TGTGCCAGCAGTTTGAGACAGGGGCTTGCTAACTATGGCTACACCTTC.

The J gene is TRBJ2-4, the V gene TRBV4-1; 9 bases line up with TRBD1. This CDR3 spans 17 amino acids. Germline CDR1 is MGHRA and CDR2 is YSYEKL. The trim removed 4 bases at V and 0 bases at J, leaving 7 bases unmatched. This chain's CDR3 is CASSRTRDRAAKNIQYF. The CDR3 nucleotides read TGCGCCAGCAGCCGAACCCGGGACAGGGCAGCCAAAAACATTCAGTACTTC.

The chain has TRBV27 and TRBJ1-6; D might be TRBD1 (6 bases). Germline assignment: CDR1 MNHEY and CDR2 SMNVEV (reference sequence). The CDR3 has 16 amino acids. Trimming left V 10 bases short and J 3 bases short, with 19 bases between. The CDR3 loop reads CATKISGVHYNSPLHF. In nucleotides, the CDR3 is TGTGCCACCAAAATATCAGGGGTTCACTATAATTCACCCCTCCACTTT.

The rearrangement uses TRBV6-5 and TRBJ1-2; D is possibly TRBD1 (6 bases). The germline gives CDR1 MNHEY, CDR2 SVGAGI. Between the trimmed V and J ends, which lost 5 bases and 5 bases, there was a span of 15 bases. CDR3 length: 14 residues. Here the CDR3 DNA reads TGTGCCAGCAGTCATCCCGGGGGGCTATATGGCTACACCTTC. Its translation is CASSHPGGLYGYTF.

The chain recombines TRBV28 with TRBJ2-2, with 9 bases lining up with TRBD1. V gave up 0 bases and J gave up 1 base; unmatched junction bases: 6. The CDR3 has 18 residues. CDR1 MDHEN and CDR2 SYDVKM come from the germline V gene. CDR3 bases: TGTGCCAGCAGTTTATGGGGACAGGGACGAAGGAACACCGGGGAGCTGTTTTTT. It codes for CASSLWGQGRRNTGELFF.

V is TRBV7-3 and J is TRBJ2-1; either TRBD1 or TRBD2 may fit D (5 bases each). The CDR3 is made up of 15 amino acids. Trimming removed 3 bases from V and 6 bases from J, with 15 bases in between. Per the germline V gene, CDR1 is SGHTA and CDR2 is FQGTGA. For the CDR3, the DNA is TGTGCCAGCAGCTTCGAACGGGGTGGGGGCAATGAGCAGTTCTTC. This gives the protein CASSFERGGGNEQFF.

The rearrangement joins TRBV29-1 to TRBJ2-5; D possibly corresponds to TRBD2 (5 bases). Looked up from germline, CDR1 is SQVTM and CDR2 is ANQGSEA. Trimming left V 5 bases short and J 4 bases short, with 11 bases between. There are 12 residues in the CDR3. CDR3 sequence: CSVRGEAETQYF. CDR3 coding DNA: TGCAGCGTTCGGGGAGAGGCAGAGACCCAGTACTTC. Drawing the rest from reference TRBV29-1 and TRBJ2-5, the complete variable domain is SAVISQKPSRDICQRGTSLTIQCQVDSQVTMMFWYRQQPGQSLTLIATANQGSEATYESGFVIDKFPISRPNLTFSTLTVSNMSPEDSSIYLCSVRGEAETQYFGPGTRLLVL.

The chain employs TRBV5-6 and TRBJ1-5; 8 bases are shared with TRBD1. V shed 0 bases and J 1 base; nucleotides not matched to a gene: 3. CDR1 is SGHDT, CDR2 YYEEEE, per germline. The CDR3 contains 16 residues. CDR3 region: CASSLGTGLSNQPQHF. CDR3 in DNA: TGTGCCAGCAGCTTGGGGACAGGGTTGAGCAATCAGCCCCAGCATTTT. Full variable domain (outside the CDR3, taken from reference TRBV5-6 and TRBJ1-5): DAGVTQSPTHLIKTRGQQVTLRCSPKSGHDTVSWYQQALGQGPQFIFQYYEEEERQRGNFPDRFSGHQFPNYSSELNVNALLLGDSALYLCASSLGTGLSNQPQHFGDGTRLSIL.

Only one count was recorded for this clone. CDR3 sequence reads: CASSLSGRGETQYF. The CDR3 DNA sequence: TGTGCCAGCAGCTTATCCGGGAGGGGTGAGACCCAGTACTTC. V gene TRBV7-3 combines with J gene TRBJ2-5, with TRBD2 identical over 8 bases. There are 14 residues in the CDR3. CDR1 SGHTA and CDR2 FQGTGA come from the germline V gene. V shed 2 bases, J shed 5 bases, and the junction held 4 bases outside the gene matches.

The chain has TRBV3-1 (or the pseudogene TRBV3-2) and TRBJ1-4; 9 nucleotides line up with TRBD1. The CDR3 spans 15 residues. Germline CDR1 and CDR2: LGHDT and YNNKEL (reference sequence). The V gene end was trimmed by 4 bases and the J gene end by 15 bases; junction bases not matched to a gene: 15. For the CDR3, the DNA is TGTGCCAGCAGCCCAGGGACAGGGCCCTACGAAAAGGTGTTTTTT. Translating gives CASSPGTGPYEKVFF.

V and J are TRBV15 and TRBJ2-3; the D gene is possibly TRBD2 (5 bases). Trimming stripped 2 bases from V and 0 bases from J, with 15 bases between. In germline, CDR1 is LNHNV, CDR2 YYDKDF (reference sequence). The CDR3 runs 17 residues. The CDR3 sequence is CATSRPFRGTSTDTQYF. The CDR3 DNA reads TGTGCCACCAGCAGACCCTTCCGGGGTACTAGCACAGATACGCAGTATTTT.

The chain has TRBV6-1 and TRBJ2-3; D gene unclear. Germline V gene data show CDR1 as MNHNS and CDR2 as SASEGT. The V gene lost 2 bases and the J gene lost 7 bases, with 7 bases spanning the gap. This CDR3 is built from 12 residues. Here the CDR3 DNA reads TGTGCCAGCAGTGAATTAAGGAATACGCAGTATTTT. This codes for CASSELRNTQYF.

This clone appeared once. The gene calls are TRBV6-5 and TRBJ2-7, with D unclear. The CDR3 extends over 11 amino acids. Trimming removed 7 bases at V and 5 bases at J, with 9 bases between. The V gene's germline CDR1 is MNHEY and CDR2 SVGAGI. CDR3 DNA sequence: TGTGCCAGCAAATTGATGAACGAGCAGTACTTC. Protein: CASKLMNEQYF.

The chain recombines TRBV7-2 with TRBJ2-1; TRBD2 aligns across 7 bases. CDR1 SGHTA and CDR2 FQGNSA come from the germline V gene. J gave up 8 bases and V 0 bases, and 4 bases lay outside the gene matches. The CDR3 contains 14 residues. CDR3 coding DNA: TGTGCCAGCAGCTTAGCCCGGGGGGAACATGAGCAGTTCTTC. Its translation is CASSLARGEHEQFF.